Listed here are 10 T cell receptor beta chains from one sample, sequenced in a study of cytomegalovirus exposure and HLA in healthy donors. PCR primers comprised 60 Vbeta and 13 Jbeta primers. TCRdb keeps only in-frame clones here, not all; method: immunoSEQ multiplex PCR. The sample includes 150,000 to 160,000 clones, approximately 80% of them seen just once. Material for sequencing was PBMCs. These receptors all stem from a man aged 30 to 39 in good health and CMV-seropositive.

The J gene is TRBJ1-3, the V gene TRBV5-1; D is unclear. This CDR3 has 14 residues. V dropped 3 bases and J dropped 9 bases, with 16 bases sitting between them. Germline loops: CDR1 SGHRS, CDR2 YFSETQ. The CDR3 bases are TGCGCCAGCAGCTCCATGGGTCAAGGGAGCACCATATATTTT. This codes for CASSSMGQGSTIYF. Full variable domain (rest looked up from reference TRBV5-1 and TRBJ1-3): KAGVTQTPRYLIKTRGQQVTLSCSPISGHRSVSWYQQTPGQGLQFLFEYFSETQRNKGNFPGRFSGRQFSNSRSEMNVSTLELGDSALYLCASSSMGQGSTIYFGEGSWLTVV.

This clone was detected only once. V is TRBV19 and J is TRBJ2-1, with 7 bases aligning to TRBD2. Germline V gene sequence: CDR1 LNHDA, CDR2 SQIVND (reference sequence). V lost 0 bases to trimming and J lost 5 bases; unmatched junction nucleotides: 7. This CDR3 is 16 amino acids long. The chain's CDR3 is CASSIDSWLADNEQFF. CDR3 nucleotides: TGTGCCAGTAGTATAGATAGCTGGCTAGCGGACAATGAGCAGTTCTTC.

The CDR3: CASSLAGKGTEAFF. The CDR3 DNA reads TGTGCCAGCAGCTTAGCGGGGAAGGGGACTGAAGCTTTCTTT. This rearrangement joins TRBV7-9 to TRBJ1-1; possible D gene TRBD1, 5 bases. V was trimmed by 0 bases and J by 5 bases, leaving 10 bases between them. Germline V gives CDR1 SEHNR, CDR2 FQNEAQ (reference sequence). The CDR3 has 14 residues.

V and J are TRBV5-1 and TRBJ2-1, with a tentative D call TRBD2 (6 bases). V dropped 4 bases and J dropped 8 bases, with 16 bases sitting between them. CDR3 length equals 14 residues. Looked up from germline, CDR1 is SGHRS and CDR2 is YFSETQ. In nucleotides, the CDR3 is TGCGCCAGCAGCGGGACTGAGCGGTCGGATGAGCAGTTCTTC. Its protein product is CASSGTERSDEQFF.

The chain couples TRBV6-1 to TRBJ2-7; D possibly corresponds to TRBD1 (6 bases). Germline assignment: CDR1 MNHNS and CDR2 SASEGT. The CDR3 sequence is 13 residues long. V dropped 7 bases and J dropped 2 bases, with 12 bases sitting between them. This CDR3 is CASKGEGAYEQYF. Written as DNA, the CDR3 is TGTGCCAGCAAGGGTGAGGGGGCCTACGAGCAGTACTTC.

This clone was seen only a few times. The V and J genes are TRBV30 and TRBJ2-3; D unclear. Germline V gene sequence: CDR1 GTSNPN, CDR2 SVGIG (reference sequence). V lost 2 bases and J 0 bases, leaving 12 bases between the germline ends. The CDR3 is 15 amino acids. CDR3 nucleotide sequence: TGTGCCTGGAGTATCCCTTCCCCTAGCACAGATACGCAGTATTTT. Amino acids: CAWSIPSPSTDTQYF.

The chain is built from TRBV2 and TRBJ2-7; D unresolved. The CDR3 consists of 14 residues. Trimming removed 1 base at V and 6 bases at J, with 13 bases between. CDR1 and CDR2 (germline): SNHLY, FYNNEI. CDR3 protein: CASSEVRTGGEQYF. In DNA, the CDR3 is TGTGCCAGCAGTGAAGTACGAACTGGTGGCGAGCAGTACTTC.

The chain couples TRBV18 to TRBJ2-5; D is perhaps TRBD2 (6 bases). Germline assignment: CDR1 KGHSH and CDR2 LQKENI. V lost 3 bases, J lost 5 bases, and 19 bases lay in between. The CDR3 is 16 amino acids. CDR3 nucleotide sequence: TGTGCCAGCTCACCCAGACAGTGCGGGGAAGAGGAGACCCAGTACTTC. As protein: CASSPRQCGEEETQYF.

The J gene is TRBJ2-2, the V gene TRBV19; 13 bases agree with TRBD2. CDR1 LNHDA and CDR2 SQIVND come from the germline V gene (reference sequence). V trimming: 0 bases; J trimming: 5 bases; junction bases outside the gene matches: 6. This CDR3 is 18 amino acids long. The CDR3 loop reads CASSIDGLAGVSTGELFF. The CDR3 DNA follows: TGTGCCAGTAGTATAGACGGACTAGCGGGAGTATCTACCGGGGAGCTGTTTTTT. Variable domain in full (rest from reference TRBV19 and TRBJ2-2): DGGITQSPKYLFRKEGQNVTLSCEQNLNHDAMYWYRQDPGQGLRLIYYSQIVNDFQKGDIAEGYSVSREKKESFPLTVTSAQKNPTAFYLCASSIDGLAGVSTGELFFGEGSRLTVL.

The sample holds a few counts of this clone. The chain couples TRBV18 to TRBJ2-7; 8 bases match TRBD1. V shed 2 bases and J 6 bases; nucleotides not matched to a gene: 9. The CDR3 has 15 amino acids. Germline V gene lookup returns CDR1 KGHSH and CDR2 LQKENI. CDR3 sequence: CASSPSRTGLGEQYF. The CDR3 bases are TGTGCCAGCTCACCATCTCGGACAGGGCTAGGCGAGCAGTACTTC.